The T cell receptor beta chain described here comes from a study of T cells in Graves' hyperthyroidism and ophthalmopathy. The overall study: The blood sample was taken at first diagnosis, before treatment began. Findings and limits, study-wide: Ophthalmopathy cases were set apart from stable hyperthyroidism by a 13 V-J model. The blood repertoire included most of the expanded thyroid clonotypes above 0.001.

The CDR3 extends over 13 amino acids. The V end lost 5 bases, the J end lost 0 bases, and 5 bases lay between the germline ends. Germline CDR1 and CDR2: MNHNS and SASEGT. This clonotype was counted only a few times. The antigen remains unidentified. Amplification of TCR beta CDR3 regions used RNA as the template. The TCR CDR3 was amplified in a first-round RT-PCR using the HTBI primer set. TCRdb fed the multiplex PCR reads into MiXCR, producing one record per CDR3 protein. The data contain 300,000 to 450,000 distinct CDR3 sequences, roughly 17% of them seen just once; the ten biggest clones take up almost 35%.

The chain couples TRBV6-1 to TRBJ2-1; the D is unclear. This TCR was recovered from a woman aged 30 to 39 with Graves' hyperthyroidism that later progressed to Graves' ophthalmopathy. Sequenced material: blood. CDR3 DNA sequence: TGTGCCAGCAGTTGGAGCTCCTACAATGAGCAGTTCTTC. This codes for CASSWSSYNEQFF.